This T cell receptor beta chain stems from a study of T cell responses to AZD1222 COVID-19 vaccine. General study results and limits: Sampling that yielded the repertoires occurred only after the peak T cell response. A mostly white British donor set with more females was recruited, and clonal diversity was possibly underestimated.

This clone was seen a few times. Antigen specificity is unknown. The CDR3 length is 13 residues. Germline V CDR1 and CDR2: SGHRS, YFSETQ. V shed 10 bases and J shed 2 bases, with 13 bases lying between them. Profiling relied on immunoSEQ multiplex PCR, and the TCRdb table lists in-frame clones only, not all of them. The table lists under 200,000 clones, about 83% of them singletons. The sequence was obtained from an adult who received the AZD1222 COVID-19 vaccine. J is TRBJ1-5 and V is TRBV5-1, with D hard to call. The specimen was peripheral blood, collected 28 days after the second AZD1222 dose. The CDR3 bases are TGCGCCTTAGGTTGGCAGGGCAATCAGCCCCAGCATTTT. Translated: CALGWQGNQPQHF.